The clone carrying this TCR beta chain was counted at least ten times. Its specificity is not known. These data originate in a study of T cells after yellow fever vaccination. The wider study: Fractions of low cell number were prepared using SMART-Seq v4 Ultra Low Input.

Overall study findings and caveats: Within FACS-sorted repertoires, abundant clonotypes contaminating from the bulk population could be present. Most primary-vaccination clones reappeared after the booster (about 97% CD4, about 90% CD8).

The germline V gene has CDR1 SQVTM and CDR2 ANQGSEA. This CDR3 is 13 amino acids long. Trimming cost V 4 bases and J 4 bases, with 8 bases left between them. 5'RACE template switching generated TCR cDNA, adding a universal primer site and UMIs. TCRdb independently ran MiXCR on the 5' RACE reads; one entry per CDR3 protein. The table shows a few hundred thousand distinct CDR3 sequences, with 6.9% occurring only once. This sequence was found in a young man who received the YFV17D yellow fever vaccine. The sequencing used CD4+ T cells sorted from PBMCs, collected 15 days after the yellow fever booster vaccination. The chain uses TRBV29-1 and TRBJ2-6, with a tentative D call TRBD2 (5 bases). The CDR3 DNA reads as TGCAGCGTTGCCGGGGTCGGGGCCAACGTCCTGACTTTC. Translating gives CSVAGVGANVLTF.